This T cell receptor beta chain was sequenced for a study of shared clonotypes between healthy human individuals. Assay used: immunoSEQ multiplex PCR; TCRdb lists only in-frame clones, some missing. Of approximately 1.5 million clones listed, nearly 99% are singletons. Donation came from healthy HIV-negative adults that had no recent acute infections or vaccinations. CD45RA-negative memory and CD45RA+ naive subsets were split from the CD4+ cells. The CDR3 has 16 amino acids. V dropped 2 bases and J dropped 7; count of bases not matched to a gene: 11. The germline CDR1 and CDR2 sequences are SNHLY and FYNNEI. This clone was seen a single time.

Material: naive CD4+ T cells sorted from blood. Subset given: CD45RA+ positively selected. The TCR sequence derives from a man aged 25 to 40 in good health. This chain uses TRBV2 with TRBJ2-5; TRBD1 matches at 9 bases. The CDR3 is CASSELRDRVSGTQYF. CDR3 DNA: TGTGCCAGCAGTGAACTCCGGGACAGGGTTAGCGGGACCCAGTACTTC.